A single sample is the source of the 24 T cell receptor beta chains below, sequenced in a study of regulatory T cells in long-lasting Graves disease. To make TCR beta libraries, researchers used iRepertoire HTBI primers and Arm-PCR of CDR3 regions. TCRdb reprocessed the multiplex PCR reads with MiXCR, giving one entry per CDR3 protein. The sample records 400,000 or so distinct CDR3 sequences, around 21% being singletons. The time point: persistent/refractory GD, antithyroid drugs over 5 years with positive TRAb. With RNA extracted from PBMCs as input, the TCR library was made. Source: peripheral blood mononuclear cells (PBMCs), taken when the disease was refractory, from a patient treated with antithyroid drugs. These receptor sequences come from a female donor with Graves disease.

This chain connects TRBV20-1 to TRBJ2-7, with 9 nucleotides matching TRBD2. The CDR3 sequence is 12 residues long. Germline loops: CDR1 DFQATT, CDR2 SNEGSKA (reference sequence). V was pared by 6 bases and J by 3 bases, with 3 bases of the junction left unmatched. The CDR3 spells CSALAGVYEQYF. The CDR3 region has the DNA TGCAGTGCGTTAGCGGGAGTCTACGAGCAGTACTTC.

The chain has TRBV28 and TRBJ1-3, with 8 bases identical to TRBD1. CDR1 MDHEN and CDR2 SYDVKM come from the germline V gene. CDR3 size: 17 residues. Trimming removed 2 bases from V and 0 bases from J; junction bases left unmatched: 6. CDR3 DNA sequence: TGTGCCAGCAGTTTAGGAACCGGGACAGGCTCTGGAAACACCATATATTTT. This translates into CASSLGTGTGSGNTIYF. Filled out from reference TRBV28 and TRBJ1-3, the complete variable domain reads DVKVTQSSRYLVKRTGEKVFLECVQDMDHENMFWYRQDPGLGLRLIYFSYDVKMKEKGDIPEGYSVSREKKERFSLILESASTNQTSMYLCASSLGTGTGSGNTIYFGEGSWLTVV.

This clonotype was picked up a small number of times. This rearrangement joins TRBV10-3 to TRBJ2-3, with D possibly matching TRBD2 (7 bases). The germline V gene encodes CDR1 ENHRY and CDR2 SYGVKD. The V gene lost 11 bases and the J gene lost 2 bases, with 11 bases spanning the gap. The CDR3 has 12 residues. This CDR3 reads CAAGANTDTQYF. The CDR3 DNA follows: TGTGCCGCGGGGGCCAACACAGATACGCAGTATTTT.

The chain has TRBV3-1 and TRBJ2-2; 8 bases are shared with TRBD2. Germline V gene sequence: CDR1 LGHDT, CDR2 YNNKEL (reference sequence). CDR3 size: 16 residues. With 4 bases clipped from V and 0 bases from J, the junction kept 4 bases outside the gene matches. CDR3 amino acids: CASSLGTRSNTGELFF. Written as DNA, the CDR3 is TGTGCCAGCAGCCTCGGGACTAGGTCGAACACCGGGGAGCTGTTTTTT.

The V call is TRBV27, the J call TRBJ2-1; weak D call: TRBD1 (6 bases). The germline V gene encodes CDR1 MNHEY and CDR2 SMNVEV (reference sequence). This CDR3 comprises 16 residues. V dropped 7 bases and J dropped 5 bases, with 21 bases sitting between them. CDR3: CASNNQGSQGHNEQFF. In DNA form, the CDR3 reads TGTGCCAGCAACAACCAGGGGTCACAGGGTCACAATGAGCAGTTCTTC.

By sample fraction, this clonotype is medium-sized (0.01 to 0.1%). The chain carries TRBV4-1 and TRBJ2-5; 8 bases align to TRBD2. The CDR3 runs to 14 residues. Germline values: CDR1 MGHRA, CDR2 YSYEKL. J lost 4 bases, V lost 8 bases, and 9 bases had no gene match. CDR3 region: CASRGGPERETQYF. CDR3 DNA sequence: TGCGCCAGCCGGGGGGGTCCCGAGCGAGAGACCCAGTACTTC.

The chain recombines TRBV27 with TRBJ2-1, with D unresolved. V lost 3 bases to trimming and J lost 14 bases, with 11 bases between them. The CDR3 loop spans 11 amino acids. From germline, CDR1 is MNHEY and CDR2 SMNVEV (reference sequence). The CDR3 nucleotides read TGTGCCAGCAGTTTTCTCGGTAGTAAGTTCTTC. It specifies CASSFLGSKFF.

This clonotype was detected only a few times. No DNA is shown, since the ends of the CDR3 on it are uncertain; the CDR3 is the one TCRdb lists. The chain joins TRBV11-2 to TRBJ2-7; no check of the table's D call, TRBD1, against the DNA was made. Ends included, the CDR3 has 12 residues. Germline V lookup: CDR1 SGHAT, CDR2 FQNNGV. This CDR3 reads CASSFGQGAPYF.

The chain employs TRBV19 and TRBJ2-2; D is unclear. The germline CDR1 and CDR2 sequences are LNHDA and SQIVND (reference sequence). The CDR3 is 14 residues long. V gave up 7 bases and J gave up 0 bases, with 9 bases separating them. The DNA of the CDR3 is TGTGCCAGTAATCCCTCAGCGAACACCGGGGAGCTGTTTTTT. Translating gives CASNPSANTGELFF. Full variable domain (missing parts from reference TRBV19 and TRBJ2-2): DGGITQSPKYLFRKEGQNVTLSCEQNLNHDAMYWYRQDPGQGLRLIYYSQIVNDFQKGDIAEGYSVSREKKESFPLTVTSAQKNPTAFYLCASNPSANTGELFFGEGSRLTVL.

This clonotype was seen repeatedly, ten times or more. CDR3 in DNA: TGTGCCAGCTCACCATACTCTGGGGCCAACGTCCTGACTTTC. This encodes CASSPYSGANVLTF. This chain links TRBV18 with TRBJ2-6; D is unclear. V dropped 2 bases and J dropped 0 bases, with 2 bases sitting between them. CDR3 length equals 14 residues. Germline V gives CDR1 KGHSH, CDR2 LQKENI. The full variable domain, in which reference TRBV18 and TRBJ2-6 provide the parts outside the CDR3, is NAGVMQNPRHLVRRRGQEARLRCSPMKGHSHVYWYRQLPEEGLKFMVYLQKENIIDESGMPKERFSAEFPKEGPSILRIQQVVRGDSAAYFCASSPYSGANVLTFGAGSRLTVL.

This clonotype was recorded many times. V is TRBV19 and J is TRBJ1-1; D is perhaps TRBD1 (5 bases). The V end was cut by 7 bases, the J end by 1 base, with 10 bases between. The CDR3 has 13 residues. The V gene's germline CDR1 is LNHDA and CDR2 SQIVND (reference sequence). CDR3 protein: CASTKTANTEAFF. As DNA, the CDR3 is TGTGCCAGTACCAAGACAGCGAACACTGAAGCTTTCTTT.

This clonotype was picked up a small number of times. The CDR3 protein is CASSRWAGETEAFF. CDR3 in DNA: TGTGCCAGTAGTCGGTGGGCAGGGGAGACTGAAGCTTTCTTT. The gene calls are TRBV19 and TRBJ1-1, with D possibly matching TRBD1 (6 bases). V dropped 5 bases and J dropped 5 bases, with 15 bases sitting between them. CDR3 length equals 14 residues. In germline, CDR1 is LNHDA, CDR2 SQIVND (reference sequence).

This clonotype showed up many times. This chain's CDR3 is CASSDNSGFVSETQYF. DNA for the CDR3: TGTGCCAGCAGTGATAACTCAGGGTTTGTGAGCGAGACCCAGTACTTC. The chain links TRBV2 to TRBJ2-5, with D tentatively TRBD1 (5 bases). V lost 3 bases, J lost 5 bases, and 19 bases lay in between. This CDR3 has 16 residues. In germline, CDR1 is SNHLY, CDR2 FYNNEI. Supplemented by reference TRBV2 and TRBJ2-5, the full variable domain reads EPEVTQTPSHQVTQMGQEVILRCVPISNHLYFYWYRQILGQKVEFLVSFYNNEISEKSEIFDDQFSVERPDGSNFTLKIRSTKLEDSAMYFCASSDNSGFVSETQYFGPGTRLLVL.

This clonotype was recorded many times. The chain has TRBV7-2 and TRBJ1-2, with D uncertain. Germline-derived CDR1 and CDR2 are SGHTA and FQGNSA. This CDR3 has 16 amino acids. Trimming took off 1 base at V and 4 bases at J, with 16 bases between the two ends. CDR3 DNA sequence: TGTGCCAGCAGCTTAGGGCCGGACCCGACGGGCTATGGCTACACCTTC. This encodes CASSLGPDPTGYGYTF. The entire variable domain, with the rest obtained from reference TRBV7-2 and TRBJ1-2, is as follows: GAGVSQSPSNKVTEKGKDVELRCDPISGHTALYWYRQSLGQGLEFLIYFQGNSAPDKSGLPSDRFSAERTGGSVSTLTIQRTQQEDSAVYLCASSLGPDPTGYGYTFGSGTRLTVV.

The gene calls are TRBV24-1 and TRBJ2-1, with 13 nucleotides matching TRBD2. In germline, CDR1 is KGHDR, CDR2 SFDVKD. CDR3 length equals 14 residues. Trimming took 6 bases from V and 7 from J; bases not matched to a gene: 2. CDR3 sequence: CATSSGLAGNEQFF. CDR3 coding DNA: TGTGCCACCAGTTCGGGACTAGCGGGGAATGAGCAGTTCTTC.

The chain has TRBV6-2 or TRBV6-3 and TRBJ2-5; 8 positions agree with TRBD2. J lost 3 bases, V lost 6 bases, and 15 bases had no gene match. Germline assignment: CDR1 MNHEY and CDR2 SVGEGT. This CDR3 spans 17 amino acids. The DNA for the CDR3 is TGTGCCAGCAGCGACTCGACGAGCGGGAGTTTGGAAGAGACCCAGTACTTC. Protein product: CASSDSTSGSLEETQYF.

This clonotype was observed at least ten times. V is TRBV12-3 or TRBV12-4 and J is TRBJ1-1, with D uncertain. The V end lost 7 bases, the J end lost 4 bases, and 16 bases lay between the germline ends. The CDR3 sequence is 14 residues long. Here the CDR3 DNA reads TGTGCCAGCACAGATTTCTTAGGGAGCACTGAAGCTTTCTTT. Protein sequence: CASTDFLGSTEAFF.

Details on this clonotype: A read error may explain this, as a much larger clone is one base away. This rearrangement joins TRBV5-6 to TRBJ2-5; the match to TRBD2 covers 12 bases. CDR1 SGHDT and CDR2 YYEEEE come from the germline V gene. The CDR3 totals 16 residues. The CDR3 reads CASSLRLAGVGKTRYF. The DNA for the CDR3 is TGTGCCAGCAGCTTGAGACTAGCGGGAGTGGGCAAGACCCGGTACTTC.

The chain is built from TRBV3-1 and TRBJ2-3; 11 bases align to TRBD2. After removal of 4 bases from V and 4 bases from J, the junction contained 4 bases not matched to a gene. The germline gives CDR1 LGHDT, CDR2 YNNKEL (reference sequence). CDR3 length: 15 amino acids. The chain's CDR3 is CASSLLAGGADTQYF. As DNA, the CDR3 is TGTGCCAGCAGCCTTCTAGCGGGAGGTGCAGATACGCAGTATTTT.

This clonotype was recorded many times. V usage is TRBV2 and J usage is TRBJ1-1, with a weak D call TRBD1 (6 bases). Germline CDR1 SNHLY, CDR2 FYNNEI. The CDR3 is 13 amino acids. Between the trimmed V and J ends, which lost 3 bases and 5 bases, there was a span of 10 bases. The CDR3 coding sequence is TGTGCCAGCAGTGACGCAGGGGAAACTGAAGCTTTCTTT. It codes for CASSDAGETEAFF.

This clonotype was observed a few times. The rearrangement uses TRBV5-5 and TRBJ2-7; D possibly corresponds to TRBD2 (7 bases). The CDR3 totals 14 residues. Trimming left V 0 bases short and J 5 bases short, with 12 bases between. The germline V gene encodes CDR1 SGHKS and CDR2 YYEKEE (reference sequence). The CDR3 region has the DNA TGTGCCAGCAGCTTGGGCGGGGGCCACGACGAGCAGTACTTC. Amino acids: CASSLGGGHDEQYF. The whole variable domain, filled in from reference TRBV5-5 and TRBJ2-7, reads DAGVTQSPTHLIKTRGQQVTLRCSPISGHKSVSWYQQVLGQGPQFIFQYYEKEERGRGNFPDRFSARQFPNYSSELNVNALLLGDSALYLCASSLGGGHDEQYFGPGTRLTVT.

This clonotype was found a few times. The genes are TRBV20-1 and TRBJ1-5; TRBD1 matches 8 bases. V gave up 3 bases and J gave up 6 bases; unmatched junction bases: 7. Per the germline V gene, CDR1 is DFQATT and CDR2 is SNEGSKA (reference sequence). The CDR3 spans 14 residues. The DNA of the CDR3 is TGCAGTGCTAGTTACGGACAGGGTCTTCAGCCCCAGCATTTT. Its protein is CSASYGQGLQPQHF.

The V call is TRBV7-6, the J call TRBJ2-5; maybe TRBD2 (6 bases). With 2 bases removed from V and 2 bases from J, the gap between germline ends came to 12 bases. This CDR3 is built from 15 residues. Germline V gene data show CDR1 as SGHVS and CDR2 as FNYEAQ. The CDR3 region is CASSLTTGGQETQYF. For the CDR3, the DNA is TGTGCCAGCAGCTTAACAACAGGAGGGCAAGAGACCCAGTACTTC. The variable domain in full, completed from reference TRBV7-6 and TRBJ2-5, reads GAGVSQSPRYKVTKRGQDVALRCDPISGHVSLYWYRQALGQGPEFLTYFNYEAQQDKSGLPNDRFSAERPEGSISTLTIQRTEQRDSAMYRCASSLTTGGQETQYFGPGTRLLVL.

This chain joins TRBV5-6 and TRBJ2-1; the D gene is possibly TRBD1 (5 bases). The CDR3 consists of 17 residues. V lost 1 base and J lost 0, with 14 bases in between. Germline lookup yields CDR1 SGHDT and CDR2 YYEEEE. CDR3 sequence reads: CASSLWGGWSSYNEQFF. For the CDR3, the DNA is TGTGCCAGCAGCTTGTGGGGCGGATGGAGCTCCTACAATGAGCAGTTCTTC.